This T cell receptor beta chain stems from a study of cytomegalovirus exposure and HLA in healthy donors. Study-level findings and limits: In a later analysis, at a false discovery rate of 0.05, roughly 17,000 TCR beta sequences matched HLA alleles.

Researchers ran the PCR with 60 Vbeta and 13 Jbeta primers. Clones were read by immunoSEQ multiplex PCR, and TCRdb kept only the in-frame ones, dropping some. The sample has approximately 210,000 clones. Regarding this clone: Its antigen is undetermined.

V was trimmed by 2 bases and J by 5 bases, leaving 7 bases between them. The CDR3 length is 12 residues. CDR1 and CDR2 (germline): MDHEN, SYDVKM. The rearrangement links TRBV28 to TRBJ2-7; D not certain. The source material was PBMCs. This clonotype was sampled from a woman aged 30 to 39 in good health and CMV-seropositive. The CDR3 nucleotides are TGTGCCAGCAGTTTACTGAGAAACGAGCAGTACTTC. Protein: CASSLLRNEQYF.